This T cell receptor beta chain was documented in a study of cytomegalovirus exposure and HLA in healthy donors. Study-level results: Certain sequence variants were highly shared and formed a cluster, and this cluster was likely a sequencing artifact.

Worth noting for this clone: Its specificity is not known.

Primers: 60 Vbeta forward and 13 Jbeta reverse. Only in-frame clones appear in the TCRdb table, and some are missing; sequencing was by immunoSEQ multiplex PCR. Of about 140,000 clones in the sample, around 73% were seen once. Sequencing used PBMCs. This clonotype was sampled from a female donor in good health and CMV-seronegative.

The chain's CDR3 is CASSFGPGASGVRETQYF. CDR3 in DNA: TGTGCCAGCAGTTTCGGTCCCGGTGCTAGCGGGGTACGAGAGACCCAGTACTTC. The chain combines TRBV28 with TRBJ2-5, with TRBD2 matching 9 bases. The J segment lost 4 bases and the V segment lost 3 bases, leaving 15 bases of the junction unmatched. Per the germline V gene, CDR1 is MDHEN and CDR2 is SYDVKM. This CDR3 has 18 amino acids.